This T cell receptor (beta chain) was observed in a study of blood T cell repertoires in COVID-19. About the study: Italy, Spain and the United States were the sources of the convalescent and acute COVID-19 samples. Nucleic acid was either cDNA or gDNA, and it came from T cells, B-cell-depleted T cells, or PBMCs.

Under the authors' procedure: Amplification of reference gene primers provided the estimated nucleated cell counts. Data came from immunoSEQ multiplex PCR; TCRdb stores just in-frame clones and leaves some out. The D gene and trimming were derived from the DNA, and the V and J assignments and clone size from that table. The sample carries tens of thousands of clones, 85% to 90% recorded once. Germline V lookup: CDR1 MDHEN, CDR2 SYDVKM. Trimming removed 6 bases from V and 1 base from J; junction bases left unmatched: 11. The CDR3 totals 18 residues. The TCR originated in a man aged 55 to 70 with active COVID-19. The V gene is TRBV28, the J gene TRBJ2-3, with 12 bases fitting TRBD2. The sample consisted of peripheral blood. CDR3 coding DNA: TGTGCCAGCAGCCGCGGACTAGCGGGATTAAGTGGCACAGATACGCAGTATTTT. The encoded protein is CASSRGLAGLSGTDTQYF.